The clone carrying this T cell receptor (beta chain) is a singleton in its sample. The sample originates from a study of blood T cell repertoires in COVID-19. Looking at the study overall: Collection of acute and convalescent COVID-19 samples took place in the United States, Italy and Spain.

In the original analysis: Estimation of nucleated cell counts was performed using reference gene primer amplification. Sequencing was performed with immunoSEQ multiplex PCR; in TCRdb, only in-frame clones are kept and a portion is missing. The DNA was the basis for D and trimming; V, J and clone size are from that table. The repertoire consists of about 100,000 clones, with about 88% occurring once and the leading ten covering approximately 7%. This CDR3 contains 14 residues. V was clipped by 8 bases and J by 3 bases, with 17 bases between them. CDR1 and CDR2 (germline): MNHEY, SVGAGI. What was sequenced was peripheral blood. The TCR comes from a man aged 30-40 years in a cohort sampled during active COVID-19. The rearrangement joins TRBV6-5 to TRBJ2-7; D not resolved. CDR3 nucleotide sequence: TGTGCCAGCGCCCTGAGTCGGGTCTTCTACGAGCAGTACTTC. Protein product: CASALSRVFYEQYF.